The clone carrying this T cell receptor beta chain has just one count. Total RNA and DNA came together from around 20-30 mg of bulk tissue without cell sorting. Surgeons treated the primary liver carcinoma of the patients by surgical resection. Enrolled patients were chronically infected with HBV and treatment-naive. This record belongs to a study of tumor-infiltrating lymphocytes in primary liver carcinoma. Study information: Ages ranged from 30 to 69, with HCC or mixed HCC-cholangiocarcinoma.

From around 500 ng of total RNA, TCR beta-specific cDNA was reverse-transcribed using a constant-region primer. Three nested multiplex PCR rounds of slightly modified ARM-PCR generated TCR beta libraries. A C-beta reverse primer and TRBV1-TRBV30 forward primers served in each of the first two PCR rounds, at 10 cycles apiece. MiXCR, run by TCRdb on the multiplex PCR reads, gives a single entry per CDR3 protein. The profile covers 90,000 to 150,000 distinct CDR3 sequences, with around two thirds appearing a single time and over 7.5% taken by the ten largest. The V gene's germline CDR1 is MNHNY and CDR2 SVGAGI (reference sequence). This CDR3 spans 14 amino acids. Trimming pared 9 bases from V and 8 bases from J, leaving 20 bases between.

The sample was tumor-adjacent normal liver tissue. This clonotype originated in a woman between 55 and 75 years old with primary liver carcinoma and hepatitis B virus infection. The genes are TRBV6-6 and TRBJ2-1, with D unresolved. The CDR3 DNA reads as TGTGCCAGTGGTTACTCTTCCAAGGGCTATGAGCAGTTCTTC. It yields the protein CASGYSSKGYEQFF.